Below are 17 T cell receptor beta chains sequenced from a single sample in a study of cytomegalovirus exposure and HLA in healthy donors. It was with 60 Vbeta and 13 Jbeta primers that the PCR ran. This table comes from immunoSEQ multiplex PCR, and its TCRdb copy is limited to in-frame clones, with some not included. Of some 140,000 clones in the sample, 80% are singletons; the top ten hold 2% to 2.5%. Material: PBMCs. The receptors come from a young man in good health and CMV-seronegative.

The J gene is TRBJ1-1, the V gene TRBV29-1; D may be TRBD1 (5 bases). Trimming removed 5 bases from V and 6 bases from J, with 16 bases in between. The CDR3 covers 13 residues. Germline lookup yields CDR1 SQVTM and CDR2 ANQGSEA. CDR3 region: CSVSLMSRAEAFF. DNA of the CDR3: TGCAGCGTTTCCCTGATGAGCAGGGCTGAAGCTTTCTTT.

The chain employs TRBV10-1 and TRBJ2-1, with D perhaps matching TRBD1 (5 bases). The CDR3 sequence is 13 residues long. Germline CDR1 and CDR2: WNHNN and SYGVQD (reference sequence). V lost 4 bases and J 4 bases, leaving 8 bases between the germline ends. CDR3 loop: CASSADSYNEQFF. The CDR3, as DNA: TGCGCCAGCAGTGCAGACAGTTACAATGAGCAGTTCTTC.

V is TRBV30 and J is TRBJ2-7; D gene uncertain. The germline V gene encodes CDR1 GTSNPN and CDR2 SVGIG (reference sequence). V lost 2 bases and J 2 bases, leaving 7 bases between the germline ends. This CDR3 is built from 12 residues. CDR3 in amino acids: CAWSSQAYEQYF. The CDR3 nucleotides read TGTGCCTGGAGTAGTCAGGCCTACGAGCAGTACTTC.

The chain combines TRBV13 with TRBJ1-1; perhaps TRBD1 as D (5 bases). V gave up 5 bases and J gave up 1 base, with 11 bases separating them. Per the germline V gene, CDR1 is PRHDT and CDR2 is FYEKMQ (reference sequence). The CDR3 is 14 amino acids. The CDR3 sequence: CASSAPGENTEAFF. The CDR3 coding sequence is TGTGCCAGCAGCGCCCCGGGGGAGAACACTGAAGCTTTCTTT.

This rearrangement joins TRBV10-3 to TRBJ2-5, with TRBD2 as a possible D gene (5 bases). Germline CDR1 ENHRY, CDR2 SYGVKD. V shed 3 bases and J shed 7 bases, with 15 bases lying between them. The CDR3 totals 14 residues. The CDR3 nucleotides read TGTGCCATCAGTGACAGCGGAACTACGGGGACCCAGTACTTC. Its translation is CAISDSGTTGTQYF.

This clone was found once. The V call is TRBV7-9, the J call TRBJ2-1; 7 bases agree with TRBD2. Trimming at V came to 1 base and at J to 7 bases, leaving 7 bases not matched to a gene. Germline assignment: CDR1 SEHNR and CDR2 FQNEAQ (reference sequence). The CDR3 spans 15 residues. The CDR3 region has the DNA TGTGCCAGCAGCTTAGGGGCGGGAGTGGGTAATGAGCAGTTCTTC. Its protein is CASSLGAGVGNEQFF.

The CDR3 protein is CASSEVTGGNEQFF. CDR3 bases: TGTGCCAGCAGTGAAGTAACAGGGGGAAATGAGCAGTTCTTC. The chain is built from TRBV6-1 and TRBJ2-1, with 8 bases matching TRBD1. Looked up from germline, CDR1 is MNHNS and CDR2 is SASEGT. This CDR3 spans 14 amino acids. The junction had 3 bases not matched to a gene; V was cut back by 1 base and J by 7 bases.

V gene TRBV28 combines with J gene TRBJ1-5, with a tentative D call TRBD1 (6 bases). The CDR3 sequence is 14 residues long. V lost 7 bases, J lost 3 bases, and 13 bases lay in between. Germline assignment: CDR1 MDHEN and CDR2 SYDVKM. The CDR3 sequence: CASTYQGNNQPQHF. CDR3 nucleotides: TGTGCCAGCACCTACCAGGGGAACAATCAGCCCCAGCATTTT.

This clone has just one count. The chain is built from TRBV27 and TRBJ1-2; TRBD1 matches at 8 bases. The V gene end was trimmed by 6 bases and the J gene end by 7 bases; junction bases not matched to a gene: 4. CDR3 length: 12 residues. Germline V gives CDR1 MNHEY, CDR2 SMNVEV (reference sequence). The CDR3 bases are TGTGCCAGCAGAGACAGGGGTGGTGGCTACACCTTC. It codes for CASRDRGGGYTF.

The V and J genes are TRBV5-1 and TRBJ1-1, with D tentatively TRBD1 (5 bases). The germline gives CDR1 SGHRS, CDR2 YFSETQ. The germline V and J ends were trimmed by 3 bases and 6 bases, with 21 bases remaining between them. The CDR3 has 16 amino acids. DNA of the CDR3: TGCGCCAGCAGCTGGGTAGGGGTAATGGGTGGCGCTGAAGCTTTCTTT. This translates into CASSWVGVMGGAEAFF.

The chain joins TRBV6-6 to TRBJ2-5; D gene ambiguous. Near its end, the DNA agrees better with TRBJ2-7, so the J call may be wrong. The germline CDR1 and CDR2 sequences are MNHNY and SVGAGI (reference sequence). The CDR3 contains 13 residues. CDR3 in DNA: TGTGCCAGCAGTCTACCGCCAACCTACGAGCAGTACTTC. Protein product: CASSLPPTYEQYF.

This clone is labeled medium-sized. The CDR3 sequence is CASGEGTRNNYGYTF. The CDR3 nucleotides read TGTGCCAGCGGGGAGGGGACACGAAATAACTATGGCTACACCTTC. This chain links TRBV28 with TRBJ1-2, with D possibly being TRBD1 (6 bases). CDR3 length: 15 amino acids. Germline-derived CDR1 and CDR2 are MDHEN and SYDVKM. V was shortened by 8 bases and J by 1 base, with 17 bases between the two germline ends.

This sequence joins TRBV28 and TRBJ1-4; 10 bases map to TRBD1. Losses at the gene ends were 5 bases for V and 11 bases for J; bases not matched to a gene: 11. Germline V gives CDR1 MDHEN, CDR2 SYDVKM. This CDR3 has 15 residues. The CDR3 sequence is CASSGAGTGVPKLFF. Here the CDR3 DNA reads TGTGCCAGCAGTGGGGCCGGGACAGGGGTCCCTAAACTGTTTTTT.

The chain has TRBV15 and TRBJ1-5; unclear D gene. The V gene's germline CDR1 is LNHNV and CDR2 YYDKDF (reference sequence). The CDR3 contains 13 residues. V lost 0 bases and J 6 bases, leaving 6 bases between the germline ends. This chain's CDR3 is CATSRDVGQPQHF. The CDR3 region has the DNA TGTGCCACCAGCAGAGATGTCGGTCAGCCCCAGCATTTT. The complete variable domain, with remaining parts taken from reference TRBV15 and TRBJ1-5, reads DAMVIQNPRYQVTQFGKPVTLSCSQTLNHNVMYWYQQKSSQAPKLLFHYYDKDFNNEADTPDNFQSRRPNTSFCFLDIRSPGLGDTAMYLCATSRDVGQPQHFGDGTRLSIL.

The V and J genes are TRBV9 and TRBJ2-2; possibly TRBD1 for D (5 bases). Germline CDR1 reads SGDLS; CDR2 reads YYNGEE. The CDR3 sequence is 14 residues long. The V end was cut by 4 bases, the J end by 2 bases, with 9 bases between. The DNA of the CDR3 is TGTGCCAGCAGCACGACAGCTAACACCGGGGAGCTGTTTTTT. It encodes CASSTTANTGELFF.

The chain's CDR3 is CASTDRAGGRAQYF. The CDR3, as DNA: TGTGCCAGTACCGATCGGGCAGGGGGAAGGGCGCAGTATTTT. The chain uses TRBV19 and TRBJ2-3; TRBD1 agrees at 7 bases. There are 14 residues in the CDR3. CDR1 is LNHDA and CDR2 is SQIVND in the germline V gene (reference sequence). V was pared by 7 bases and J by 10 bases, with 14 bases of the junction left unmatched.

A few counts support this clone. The chain employs TRBV4-3 and TRBJ2-7, with TRBD2 identical over 8 bases. There are 13 residues in the CDR3. The germline CDR1 and CDR2 sequences are LGHNA and YSLEER. Trimming cost V 5 bases and J 6 bases; bases outside gene matches: 6. This CDR3 is CASSREREFEQYF. The CDR3 DNA reads TGCGCCAGCAGCAGGGAGCGGGAGTTCGAGCAGTACTTC.